The rows below give T cell receptor beta chains drawn from one sample of a study of blood T cells in healthy people across ages. A single record per CDR3 protein comes from TCRdb applying MiXCR to the 5' RACE reads. The sample contains 1.2 million to 1.5 million distinct CDR3 sequences, approximately 63% of which appear only once. The sequenced sample consisted of blood. The origin of the receptors is a man between 18 and 29 years old in good health. CDR3s include the opening cysteine and the closing phenylalanine or tryptophan. D genes are given only for firm matches. Size values are once, few and many counts, or a class for expanded clones, and some rows have none.

cdr3_aa cdr3_nt v_call d_call j_call clone_size
CSAAGTSGRSNEQFF TGCAGTGCTGCTGGGACTAGCGGGAGGTCCAATGAGCAGTTCTTC TRBV20-1 TRBD2 TRBJ2-1 once
CASSLGGTNIYNEQFF TGTGCCAGCAGCTTAGGAGGGACTAATATCTACAATGAGCAGTTCTTC TRBV7-2 TRBD2 TRBJ2-1 NA
CASSLEPAGDFNEQFF TGCGCCAGCAGCTTGGAGCCAGCGGGGGACTTCAATGAGCAGTTCTTC TRBV5-1 TRBD2 TRBJ2-1 NA
CASSPGTPYNEQFF TGTGCCAGCAGTCCCGGGACTCCCTACAATGAGCAGTTCTTC TRBV3-1 NA TRBJ2-1 NA
CASSPKVRTEAFF TGCGCCAGCAGCCCCAAAGTGCGGACTGAAGCTTTCTTT TRBV4-1 NA TRBJ1-1 NA
CASSFQTGLNNEQFF TGTGCCAGCAGTTTTCAAACGGGACTAAACAATGAGCAGTTCTTC TRBV27 TRBD2 TRBJ2-1 NA
CASSYAPGDTQYF TGTGCCAGCAGCTACGCTCCGGGGGATACGCAGTATTTT TRBV11-2 NA TRBJ2-3 NA
CASSYPLGVGEKLFF TGTGCCAGCAGTTACCCACTTGGGGTTGGCGAAAAACTGTTTTTT TRBV6-5 NA TRBJ1-4 few
CASSQGRTNYGYTF TGCGCCAGCAGCCAAGGCCGGACTAACTATGGCTACACCTTC TRBV4-3 NA TRBJ1-2 NA
CASSERTVGTPLHF TGTGCCAGCAGTGAACGGACGGTAGGCACACCCCTCCACTTT TRBV2 NA TRBJ1-6 few
CSVVGLAGGSSYNEQFF TGCAGCGTTGTGGGACTAGCGGGGGGGAGCTCCTACAATGAGCAGTTCTTC TRBV29-1 TRBD2 TRBJ2-1 NA
CSARPRETYEQYF TGCAGTGCCCGCCCCAGGGAAACCTACGAGCAGTACTTC TRBV20-1 NA TRBJ2-7 once
CASNYPGKSYEQYF TGTGCCAGCAACTACCCCGGGAAGTCCTACGAGCAGTACTTC TRBV7-2 NA TRBJ2-7 NA
CSVDRNEQFF TGCAGCGTTGACCGGAATGAGCAGTTCTTC TRBV29-1 NA TRBJ2-1 few
CSAEKLAGRSTDTQYF TGCAGTGCCGAGAAACTAGCGGGGCGGAGCACAGATACGCAGTATTTT TRBV20-1 TRBD2 TRBJ2-3 NA
CSANSLASEQYF TGCAGTGCTAACTCCCTAGCTTCCGAGCAGTACTTC TRBV20-1 NA TRBJ2-7 NA
CATSRDRGRVEQYF TGTGCCACCAGCAGAGATCGCGGTCGGGTCGAGCAGTACTTC TRBV15 NA TRBJ2-7 NA
CSVRTPSYEQYF TGCAGCGTTCGGACCCCGTCCTACGAGCAGTACTTC TRBV29-1 NA TRBJ2-7 NA
CASSKGSGGGEQYF TGTGCCAGCAGCAAAGGCTCGGGGGGAGGCGAGCAGTACTTC TRBV21-1 NA TRBJ2-7 few
CASSYSLLGRVGELAKNIQYF TGTGCCAGCAGTTACTCGCTTTTGGGCAGGGTGGGGGAACTAGCCAAAAACATTCAGTACTTC TRBV6-5 NA TRBJ2-4 few
CSVTLPGLAVSNEQFF TGCAGCGTGACACTTCCGGGACTAGCGGTATCCAATGAGCAGTTCTTC TRBV29-1 TRBD2 TRBJ2-1 few